A selection of T cell receptor beta chains follows, all from one sample in a study of blood T cell repertoires in COVID-19. The data were produced by immunoSEQ multiplex PCR, yet TCRdb's version contains in-frame clones alone and is incomplete. Here the sample spans about 110,000 clones, 70% to 80% being singletons. Sample: peripheral blood. Every receptor here comes from a man aged 80 or over with COVID-19, enrolled during active disease. CDR3s include the opening cysteine and the closing phenylalanine or tryptophan. Each record gives: V gene, CDR3 protein.

TRBV5-6 | CASSWWGRYNEQFF
TRBV5-4 | CASSLDQGSQETQYF
TRBV7-2 | CASSLVGSAQETQYF
TRBV28 | CAIEPLGYSNQPQHF
TRBV7-9 | CASTGTGVGNEQFF
TRBV14 | CASSQGTGGRSPLHF
TRBV3-1/TRBV3-2 | CASSPLGQNTEAFF
TRBV25-1 | CASSDAGGETQYF
TRBV19 | CASSIRPTGGYGYTF
TRBV25-1 | CASRGQGAGELFF
TRBV18 | CASLPGMDTGELFF
TRBV10-3 | CAISDLAFTIAPDEQFF
TRBV4-1 | CAFRGHRARETQYF
TRBV11-2 | CASSAPGTGGEKLFF
TRBV7-2 | CASSLGGTGLSTDTQYF
TRBV28 | CASSLRGTRNQPQHF
TRBV5-5 | CASSLYQGARTQYF
TRBV19 | CASSSQGETQYF
TRBV14 | CASSQEFLGLAGGTQYF
TRBV7-8 | CASSLSGSSYNEQFF
TRBV27 | CASSLTARAGLGPNEQFF
TRBV28 | CASSLRGSEDEKLFF
TRBV28 | CASSSDGGYDYGYTF
TRBV3-1/TRBV3-2 | CASSQDRTNEQFF
TRBV28 | CASSRSGNTIYF
TRBV7-8 | CASSLAAGGYTGELFF
TRBV28 | CASSTSDSYEQYF
TRBV18 | CASSPWEVRNYGYTF
TRBV10-3 | CAISSWREGLTGELFF
TRBV2 | CASSPGLDQPQHF
TRBV28 | CASSFGDRVNSPLHF
TRBV24-1 | CATSDFRGSGDTQYF
TRBV28 | CASGGTENTDTQYF
TRBV15 | CATSRKKGGRGLTDTQYF
TRBV28 | CASSFRVTGELFF
TRBV4-3 | CASSQGRSPWETQYF
TRBV28 | CASSLLRGRAQHF